This T cell receptor beta chain was sequenced in a study of blood T cells in healthy people across ages. Germline CDR1 and CDR2: SGHDT and YYEEEE. The CDR3 spans 15 residues. This clonotype was observed a handful of times. Primed by a sample-barcoded 5' primer and a J-beta primer mix, a second PCR proceeded for about 6 to 11 cycles. TCRdb reprocessed the 5' RACE reads via MiXCR and lists one record per CDR3 protein. The table has about 1.8 million distinct CDR3 sequences, less than 50% seen once. Source material: blood. The source of this sequence is a woman between 40 and 50 years old in good health. This rearrangement joins TRBV5-6 to TRBJ2-5, with D uncertain. Matching the DNA end better, TRBJ2-7 makes the J call doubtful. DNA for the CDR3: TGTGCCAGCAGCTCGTCCCAACATAGTACCTACGAGCAGTACTTC. Translating it yields CASSSSQHSTYEQYF.